This T cell receptor (beta chain) was found in a study of blood T cell repertoires in COVID-19. Clones were read by immunoSEQ multiplex PCR, and TCRdb kept only the in-frame ones, dropping some. In the table there are about 120,000 clones, roughly 85% of which are singletons. Trimming stripped 0 bases from V and 8 bases from J, with 12 bases between. Germline CDR1 reads SGHRS; CDR2 reads YFSETQ. The CDR3 has 14 amino acids. The receptor was derived from a man aged 35 to 55 with acute or convalescent COVID-19. The chain joins TRBV5-1 to TRBJ1-3; possibly TRBD1 for D (6 bases). The sample was peripheral blood. Written as DNA, the CDR3 is TGCGCCAGCAGCTTGGGACACAGGACAGACACCATATATTTT. This gives the protein CASSLGHRTDTIYF. Filled out from reference TRBV5-1 and TRBJ1-3, the complete variable domain reads KAGVTQTPRYLIKTRGQQVTLSCSPISGHRSVSWYQQTPGQGLQFLFEYFSETQRNKGNFPGRFSGRQFSNSRSEMNVSTLELGDSALYLCASSLGHRTDTIYFGEGSWLTVV.